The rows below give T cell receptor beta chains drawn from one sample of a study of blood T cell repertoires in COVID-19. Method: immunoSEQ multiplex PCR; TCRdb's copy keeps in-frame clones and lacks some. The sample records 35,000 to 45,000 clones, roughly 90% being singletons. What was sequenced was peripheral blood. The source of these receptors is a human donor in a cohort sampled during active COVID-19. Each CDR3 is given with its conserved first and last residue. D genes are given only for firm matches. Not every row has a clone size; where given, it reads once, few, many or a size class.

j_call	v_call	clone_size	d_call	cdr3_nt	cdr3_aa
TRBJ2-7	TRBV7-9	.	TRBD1	TGTGCCAGCAGCCTCGATACCGGGACAGGGATATCCTACGAGCAGTACTTC	CASSLDTGTGISYEQYF
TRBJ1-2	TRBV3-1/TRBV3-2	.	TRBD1	TGTGCCAGCAGCCAAGAGGGGGACAGAGCATATGGCTACACCTTC	CASSQEGDRAYGYTF
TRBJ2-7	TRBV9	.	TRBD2	TGTGCCAGCAACCCAGGGGGGACTAGCGGGACGGAGCAGTACTTC	CASNPGGTSGTEQYF
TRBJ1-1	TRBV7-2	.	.	TGTGCCAGCAGCTTAGTTGGGGGGTCGGTTACTGAAGCTTTCTTT	CASSLVGGSVTEAFF
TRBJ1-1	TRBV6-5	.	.	TGTGCCAGCGGAGCAGGCCGCGGGGCGGAAGCTTTCTTT	CASGAGRGAEAFF
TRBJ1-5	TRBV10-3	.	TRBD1	TGTGCCATCCGGGGGACAGGGGATAGCAATCAGCCCCAGCATTTT	CAIRGTGDSNQPQHF
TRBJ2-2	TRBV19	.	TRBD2	TGTGCCAGTAGAGGACTAGCGGGGCGCACCGGGGAGCTGTTTTTT	CASRGLAGRTGELFF
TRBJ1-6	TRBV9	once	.	TGTGCCAGCAGCGTAGCCGAAGGGGTGGTAAGTTCACCCCTCCACTTT	CASSVAEGVVSSPLHF
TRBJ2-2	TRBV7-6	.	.	TGTGCCAGCACACCAGGGAACACCGGGGAGCTGTTTTTT	CASTPGNTGELFF
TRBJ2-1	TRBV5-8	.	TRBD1	TGTGCCAGCAGCTTGGGGGACAGGGAAGACAATGAGCAGTTCTTC	CASSLGDREDNEQFF
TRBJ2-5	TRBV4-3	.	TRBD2	TGCGCCAGCAGCCAAGAAGATCGGCGGGGGGGCCGGGAGACCCAGTACTTC	CASSQEDRRGGRETQYF
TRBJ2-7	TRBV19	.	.	TGTGCCAGTAGTATAGGATACAGAGCTTACGAGCAGTACTTC	CASSIGYRAYEQYF
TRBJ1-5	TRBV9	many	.	TGTGCCAGCAGCTCTCTGGGGGGTAGCAATCAGCCCCAGCATTTT	CASSSLGGSNQPQHF
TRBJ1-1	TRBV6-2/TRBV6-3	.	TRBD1	TGTGCCAGCAGTTACGGGGACAGGGAGGAGACTGAAGCTTTCTTT	CASSYGDREETEAFF
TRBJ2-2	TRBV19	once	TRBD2	TGTGCCAGTAGTACCCAGACTAGCGGGGGCGGCGGGGAGCTGTTTTTT	CASSTQTSGGGGELFF
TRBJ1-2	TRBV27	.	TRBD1	TGTGCCAGCCGAGCCAGGGGGCTTAGCTATGGCTACACCTTC	CASRARGLSYGYTF
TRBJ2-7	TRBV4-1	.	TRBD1	TGCGCCAGCAGCCAAGATACAGGGGCCTCCTACGAGCAGTACTTC	CASSQDTGASYEQYF
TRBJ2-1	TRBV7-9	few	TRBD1	TGTGCCAGCAGCACCCGGGACAGATACAATGAGCAGTTCTTC	CASSTRDRYNEQFF
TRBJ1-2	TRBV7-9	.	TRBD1	TGTGCCAGCACCCCGGACAGGCGCTATGGCTACACCTTC	CASTPDRRYGYTF
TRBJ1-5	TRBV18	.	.	TGTGCCAGCTCGGCAGGGGTTAATCAGCCCCAGCATTTT	CASSAGVNQPQHF
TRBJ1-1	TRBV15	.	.	TGTGCCACCAGCACTCATGGGGGGGGATTCACTGAAGCTTTCTTT	CATSTHGGGFTEAFF
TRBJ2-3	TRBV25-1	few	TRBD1	TGTGCCAGCAGTGATCCCCCCGGGACAGGGGTCACAGATACGCAGTATTTT	CASSDPPGTGVTDTQYF
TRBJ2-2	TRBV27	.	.	TGTGCCAGCAGTTCGGACACGGTGAACACCGGGGAGCTGTTTTTT	CASSSDTVNTGELFF
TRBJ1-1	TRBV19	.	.	TGTGCCAGTAGTATATTAGACAGGATTAACACTGAAGCTTTCTTT	CASSILDRINTEAFF
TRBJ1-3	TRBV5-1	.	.	TGCGCCAGCAGCTTGGATCTAACTGGAAACACCATATATTTT	CASSLDLTGNTIYF
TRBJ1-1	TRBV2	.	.	TGTGCCAGCAGGCAAGTAGGGGTGGGAACTGAAGCTTTCTTT	CASRQVGVGTEAFF
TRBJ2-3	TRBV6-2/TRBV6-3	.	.	TGTGCCAGCAGTTACTCTTTCGGGGGCACAGATACGCAGTATTTT	CASSYSFGGTDTQYF
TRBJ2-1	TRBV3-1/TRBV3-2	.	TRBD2	TGTGCCAGCAGCGACCTAGGGACTAACAAGAATGAGCAGTTCTTC	CASSDLGTNKNEQFF
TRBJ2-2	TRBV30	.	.	TGTGCCTGGAAATTGGGGGGAGCGAACACCGGGGAGCTGTTTTTT	CAWKLGGANTGELFF
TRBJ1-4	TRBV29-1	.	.	TGCAGCGCTACACCGCAGGATAATGAAAAACTGTTTTTT	CSATPQDNEKLFF
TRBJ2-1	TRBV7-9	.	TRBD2	TGTGCCAGCAGCCAGGGACTAGCGGAGAGCAATGAGCAGTTCTTC	CASSQGLAESNEQFF
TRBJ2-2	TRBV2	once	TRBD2	TGTGCCAGGCGGACTAGGGAGAACACCGGGGAGCTGTTTTTT	CARRTRENTGELFF
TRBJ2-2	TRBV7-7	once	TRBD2	TGTGCCAGCAGCCCCGGACTAGCGGGGAACACCGGGGAGCTGTTTTTT	CASSPGLAGNTGELFF
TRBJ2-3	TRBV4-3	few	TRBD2	TGCGCCAGCAGCCCTTACTTTGCGGGGGGGGCGGATACGCAGTATTTT	CASSPYFAGGADTQYF
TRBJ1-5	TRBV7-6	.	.	TGTGCCAGCAGCGGTGTGACAGGATTGCGACAGCCCCAGCATTTT	CASSGVTGLRQPQHF
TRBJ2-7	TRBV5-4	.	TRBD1	TGTGCCAGCACCCCGGGGCTGGACAGGGCCAACGAGCAGTACTTC	CASTPGLDRANEQYF
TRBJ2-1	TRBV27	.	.	TGTGCCAGCAGTCCGGTGGCAGGGGGGCATGAGCAGTTCTTC	CASSPVAGGHEQFF
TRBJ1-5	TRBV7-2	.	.	TGTGCCAGCAGCTTAGGGAGGAACAATCAGCCCCAGCATTTT	CASSLGRNNQPQHF
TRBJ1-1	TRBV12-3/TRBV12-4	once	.	TGTGCCAGCACCTACAGGGTGCACACTGAAGCTTTCTTT	CASTYRVHTEAFF
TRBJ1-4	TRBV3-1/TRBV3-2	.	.	TGTGCCAGCAGCCAACGCGTATTTAATGAAAAACTGTTTTTT	CASSQRVFNEKLFF
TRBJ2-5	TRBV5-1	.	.	TGCGCCAGCAGCTTGGTAGGGGGCCAAGAGACCCAGTACTTC	CASSLVGGQETQYF
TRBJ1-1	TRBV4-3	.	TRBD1	TGCGCCAGCAGCCGGGACAGGGGGAACACTGAAGCTTTCTTT	CASSRDRGNTEAFF
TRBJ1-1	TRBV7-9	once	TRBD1	TGTGCCAGCAGCTTACGGGACAGGGGCACTGAAGCTTTCTTT	CASSLRDRGTEAFF
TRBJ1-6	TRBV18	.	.	TGTGCCAGCTCACCAGAGGCAGGGAACTCACCCCTCCACTTT	CASSPEAGNSPLHF
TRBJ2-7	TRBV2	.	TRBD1	TGTGCCAGCCGGCCAGGCAGGGGGTTGTACTTC	CASRPGRGLYF
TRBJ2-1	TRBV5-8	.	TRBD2	TGTGCCAGCAGCTTGGTCGTGGGGGGGGTTAATGAGCAGTTCTTC	CASSLVVGGVNEQFF
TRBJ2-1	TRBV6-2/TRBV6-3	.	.	TGTGCCAGCAGTTATCGGCGCGGGGCAGACTACAATGAGCAGTTCTTC	CASSYRRGADYNEQFF
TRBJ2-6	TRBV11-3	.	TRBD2	TGTGCCAGCAGCGACGGGGGGGCTGGGGCCAACGTCCTGACTTTC	CASSDGGAGANVLTF
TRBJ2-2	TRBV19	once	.	TGTGCCAGTAGTCTCGGGACACCGAACACCGGGGAGCTGTTTTTT	CASSLGTPNTGELFF
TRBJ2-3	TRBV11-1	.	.	TGTGCCAGCAGCTTCCTCACGGGAGCCAACACAGATACGCAGTATTTT	CASSFLTGANTDTQYF
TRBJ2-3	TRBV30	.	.	TGTGCCTGGAGTGAGCGTCAGGATACGCAGTATTTT	CAWSERQDTQYF
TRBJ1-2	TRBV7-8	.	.	TGTGCCAGCAGCCCCAACAGTTTTCAGGGGCACTATGGCTACACCTTC	CASSPNSFQGHYGYTF
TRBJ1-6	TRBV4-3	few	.	TGCGCCAGCAGCCAAGAGGGGGGTAAGGTAGGAAATTCACCCCTCCACTTT	CASSQEGGKVGNSPLHF
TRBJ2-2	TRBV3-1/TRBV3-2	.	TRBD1	TGTGCCAGCAGCCTCCCGACAGGGAGCGGTGACACCGGGGAGCTGTTTTTT	CASSLPTGSGDTGELFF
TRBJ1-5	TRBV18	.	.	TGTGCCAGCTCACCACAAGCCGCGGGGGCCAACAGCAATCAGCCCCAGCATTTT	CASSPQAAGANSNQPQHF